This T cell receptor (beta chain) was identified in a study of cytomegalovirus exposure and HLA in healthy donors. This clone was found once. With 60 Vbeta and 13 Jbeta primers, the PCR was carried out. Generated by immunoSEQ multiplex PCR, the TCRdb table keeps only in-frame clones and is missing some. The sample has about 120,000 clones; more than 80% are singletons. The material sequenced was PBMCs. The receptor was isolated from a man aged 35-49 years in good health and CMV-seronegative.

The DNA for the CDR3 is TGTGCCACCCGGGGGGACAGGGGAAAACAGCAGTACTTC. Translated: CATRGDRGKQQYF. The chain combines TRBV15 with TRBJ2-7; 10 positions agree with TRBD1. This CDR3 has 13 amino acids. Germline V lookup: CDR1 LNHNV, CDR2 YYDKDF (reference sequence). The trim removed 8 bases at V and 8 bases at J, leaving 9 bases unmatched.